A single sample is the source of the 7 T cell receptor beta chains below, sequenced in a study of vaccination and CD4 T cells after COVID-19. TCRdb reprocessed the PCR reads with MiXCR, giving one entry per CDR3 protein. This sample has 25,000 to 35,000 distinct CDR3 sequences; approximately 49% occur once, and the top ten carry about 6%. The time point here: late sampling 161 to 241 days after vaccination in a few convalescent patients. Sequences were derived from CD4+ T cells from blood, sampled about 7 months after SARS-CoV-2 vaccination. Receptor source: a human donor who had recovered from COVID-19.

In its sample, this clonotype was seen a few times. The V gene is TRBV10-3, the J gene TRBJ1-5, with TRBD1 matching over 10 bases. This CDR3 comprises 17 residues. In germline, CDR1 is ENHRY, CDR2 SYGVKD. V was clipped by 2 bases and J by 6 bases; unmatched bases: 10. CDR3 protein: CAISERIGQGEIQPQHF. CDR3 sequence (DNA): TGTGCCATCAGTGAGAGAATCGGACAGGGGGAGATTCAGCCCCAGCATTTT.

The chain is built from TRBV20-1 and TRBJ2-1; 7 positions match TRBD2. Germline V gene sequence: CDR1 DFQATT, CDR2 SNEGSKA (reference sequence). The CDR3 consists of 17 residues. The V segment lost 0 bases and the J segment 4 bases; nucleotides outside the gene matches: 12. This chain's CDR3 is CSARDPIAGSVYNEQFF. CDR3 nucleotides: TGCAGTGCTAGAGACCCGATAGCGGGCTCCGTATACAATGAGCAGTTCTTC.

The rearrangement uses TRBV20-1 and TRBJ2-3; a weak D match, TRBD1 (6 bases). Trimming removed 3 bases from V and 0 bases from J, with 13 bases in between. The CDR3 runs to 15 residues. Germline V gives CDR1 DFQATT, CDR2 SNEGSKA (reference sequence). CDR3 amino acids: CSARYPQGSTDTQYF. CDR3 nucleotides: TGCAGTGCTAGGTATCCCCAGGGGAGCACAGATACGCAGTATTTT.

In this sample, this clonotype turned up a few times. The chain employs TRBV25-1 and TRBJ1-6; TRBD1 agrees at 9 bases. This CDR3 region has 15 residues. The J segment lost 7 bases and the V segment lost 3 bases, leaving 4 bases of the junction unmatched. In germline, CDR1 is MGHDK, CDR2 SYGVNS. The CDR3 protein is CASSDSGQGNSPLHF. CDR3 DNA: TGTGCCAGCAGTGATTCGGGACAGGGAAATTCACCCCTCCACTTT.

The chain is built from TRBV6-2 or TRBV6-3 and TRBJ1-1, with TRBD1 matching 7 bases. Losses at the gene ends were 3 bases for V and 3 bases for J; bases not matched to a gene: 7. Germline V gene lookup returns CDR1 MNHEY and CDR2 SVGEGT. The CDR3 has 15 amino acids. CDR3 sequence (DNA): TGTGCCAGCAGTTATCCCGTCGACAGGGACACTGAAGCTTTCTTT. Translating gives CASSYPVDRDTEAFF.

The V and J genes are TRBV7-6 and TRBJ2-2; TRBD2 aligns across 7 bases. This CDR3 is built from 17 residues. CDR1 and CDR2 (germline): SGHVS, FNYEAQ. With 5 bases clipped from V and 1 base from J, the junction kept 10 bases outside the gene matches. The CDR3 region has the DNA TGTGCCAGCAGCCCCAGGCCTAGCGGAAGGAACACCGGGGAGCTGTTTTTT. The encoded protein is CASSPRPSGRNTGELFF.

The rearrangement joins TRBV2 to TRBJ1-1; 8 bases map to TRBD1. The V gene end was trimmed by 1 base and the J gene end by 3 bases; junction bases not matched to a gene: 4. Germline lookup yields CDR1 SNHLY and CDR2 FYNNEI. The length of the CDR3 is 15 residues. As DNA, the CDR3 is TGTGCCAGCAGTGAAGACCAGGGGGCCCACACTGAAGCTTTCTTT. Encoded protein: CASSEDQGAHTEAFF.